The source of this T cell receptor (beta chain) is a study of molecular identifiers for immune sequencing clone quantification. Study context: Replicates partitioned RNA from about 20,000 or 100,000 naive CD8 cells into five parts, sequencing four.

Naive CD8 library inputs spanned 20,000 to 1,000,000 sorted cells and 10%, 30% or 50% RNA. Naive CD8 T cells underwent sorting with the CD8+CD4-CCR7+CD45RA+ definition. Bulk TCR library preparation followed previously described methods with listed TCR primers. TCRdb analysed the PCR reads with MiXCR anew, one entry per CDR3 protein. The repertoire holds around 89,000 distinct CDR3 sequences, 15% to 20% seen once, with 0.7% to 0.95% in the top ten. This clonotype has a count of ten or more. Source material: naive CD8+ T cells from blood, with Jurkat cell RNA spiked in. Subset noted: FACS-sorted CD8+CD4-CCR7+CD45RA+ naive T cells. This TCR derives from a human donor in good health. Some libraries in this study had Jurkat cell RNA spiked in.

The CDR3 here is CASSLSSVQPQHF. CDR3 coding DNA: TGTGCCAGCAGTTTATCGTCGGTCCAGCCCCAGCATTTT. J is TRBJ1-5 and V is TRBV27; D unclear. Germline V gene lookup returns CDR1 MNHEY and CDR2 SMNVEV (reference sequence). V was pared by 0 bases and J by 7 bases, with 7 bases between. There are 13 residues in the CDR3.